This TCR beta chain is drawn from a study of identifying expanded T cells in peripheral blood. During the collection period, no donor immune events like infections were recorded. The junction had 3 bases not matched to a gene; V was cut back by 4 bases and J by 3 bases. Germline lookup yields CDR1 SNHLY and CDR2 FYNNEI. The CDR3 covers 14 residues. Comments on this clone: No antigen is known for it.

Method: immunoSEQ multiplex PCR; TCRdb's copy keeps in-frame clones and lacks some. Of tens of thousands of clones in the sample, 70% to 90% were seen once. Points from the study as a whole: Variance in clone template counts between roughly two-week samples significantly increased with total template count across all healthy donors.

The chain is built from TRBV2 and TRBJ1-1; 9 bases align to TRBD1. The sequence derives from a person between 18 and 69 years old in good health. The sequencing sample was made of blood. CDR3 sequence (DNA): TGTGCCAGCAGTGTACAGGGGGCGCACACTGAAGCTTTCTTT. It yields the protein CASSVQGAHTEAFF.